One and the same sample provided the 6 T cell receptor beta chains below, sequenced in a study of ipilimumab plus nivolumab after autologous stem cell transplantation. TCRdb's copy holds only in-frame clones and misses some; the assay was immunoSEQ multiplex PCR. The sample lists 15,000 to 20,000 clones, approximately 80% seen once, with about a third in the top ten. Sequencing was performed on PBMCs, taken in a trial of ipilimumab plus nivolumab as post-transplant consolidation. The receptor source for this set is a male donor with diffuse large B-cell lymphoma.

The rearrangement uses TRBV7-6 and TRBJ2-7, with unresolved D. Trimming removed 1 base at V and 4 bases at J, with 17 bases between. Germline assignment: CDR1 SGHVS and CDR2 FNYEAQ. The CDR3 totals 16 residues. The CDR3 reads CASSLDGRMIGYEQYF. Written as DNA, the CDR3 is TGTGCCAGCAGCTTAGATGGCAGGATGATAGGGTACGAGCAGTACTTC.

The chain couples TRBV6-1 to TRBJ2-7; 7 nucleotides agree with TRBD1. CDR1 and CDR2 from the germline V gene are MNHNS and SASEGT. With V trimmed by 2 bases and J by 3 bases, 13 bases remained unmatched. This CDR3 contains 17 residues. For the CDR3, the DNA is TGTGCCAGCAGTGAATATCTTTTGAGACAGGGCCTCTACGAGCAGTACTTC. As protein: CASSEYLLRQGLYEQYF.

The V and J genes are TRBV18 and TRBJ2-2; possibly TRBD2 for D (5 bases). Trimming cost V 3 bases and J 4 bases, with 9 bases left between them. CDR1 and CDR2 (germline): KGHSH, LQKENI. The CDR3 spans 14 residues. CDR3 in DNA: TGTGCCAGCTCACCTGATAGCGCCACCGGGGAGCTGTTTTTT. As protein: CASSPDSATGELFF.

The chain employs TRBV27 and TRBJ1-6, with 9 bases identical to TRBD1. The V gene end was trimmed by 5 bases and the J gene end by 14 bases; junction bases not matched to a gene: 13. From germline, CDR1 is MNHEY and CDR2 SMNVEV (reference sequence). This CDR3 region has 15 residues. The CDR3 nucleotides are TGTGCCAGCAGTACACACACAGGGGGCGAATTGGCCCTCCACTTT. Translation gives CASSTHTGGELALHF.

J is TRBJ1-2 and V is TRBV11-3; 7 bases agree with TRBD1. J was trimmed by 7 bases and V by 1 base; bases with no gene match: 9. CDR1 and CDR2 (germline): SGHNT, YENEEA. This CDR3 comprises 15 residues. CDR3 coding DNA: TGTGCCAGCAGCTTAGGTTTGGGACAGCAACCTGGCTACACCTTC. Amino acids: CASSLGLGQQPGYTF.

This clone was counted a few times. The V gene is TRBV5-1, the J gene TRBJ1-2, with 7 bases that match TRBD1. Germline V CDR1 and CDR2: SGHRS, YFSETQ. CDR3 size: 14 residues. Trimming at V came to 3 bases and at J to 5 bases, leaving 7 bases not matched to a gene. CDR3 protein: CASSSWDSTYGYTF. CDR3 in DNA: TGCGCCAGCAGCTCTTGGGACAGTACTTATGGCTACACCTTC.